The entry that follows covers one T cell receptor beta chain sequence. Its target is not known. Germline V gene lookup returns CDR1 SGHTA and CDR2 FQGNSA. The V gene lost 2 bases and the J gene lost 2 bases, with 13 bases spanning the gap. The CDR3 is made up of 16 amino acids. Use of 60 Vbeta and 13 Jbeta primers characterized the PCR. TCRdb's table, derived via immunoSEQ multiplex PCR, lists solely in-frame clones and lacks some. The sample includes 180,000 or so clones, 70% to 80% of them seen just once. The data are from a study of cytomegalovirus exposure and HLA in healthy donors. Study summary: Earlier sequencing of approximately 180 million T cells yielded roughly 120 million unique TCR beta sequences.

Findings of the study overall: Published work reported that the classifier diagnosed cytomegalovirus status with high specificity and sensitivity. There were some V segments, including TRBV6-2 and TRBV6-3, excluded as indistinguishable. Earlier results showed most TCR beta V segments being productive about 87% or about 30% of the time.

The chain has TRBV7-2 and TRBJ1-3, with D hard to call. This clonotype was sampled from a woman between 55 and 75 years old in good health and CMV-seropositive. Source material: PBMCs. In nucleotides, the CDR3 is TGTGCCAGCAGCTTATTCGGGGTCAGGACTGGAAACACCATATATTTT. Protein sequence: CASSLFGVRTGNTIYF.